This TCR beta chain was identified in a study of shared clonotypes between healthy human individuals. The assay was immunoSEQ multiplex PCR, and TCRdb's table has in-frame clones only and misses some. In the table there are millions of clones, roughly 94% of which are singletons. This CDR3 has 14 amino acids. In germline, CDR1 is MGHRA, CDR2 YSYEKL. V was shortened by 4 bases and J by 4 bases, with 12 bases between the two germline ends. The sequencing input was naive CD4+ T cells sorted from blood. Described subset: CD45RA+ positively selected. The source of this sequence is a man aged 18 to 35 in good health. V and J are TRBV4-1 and TRBJ2-3, with D tentatively TRBD1 (6 bases). The CDR3 sequence: CASSPQGRADTQYF. The CDR3 DNA sequence: TGCGCCAGCAGCCCGCAGGGGCGCGCAGATACGCAGTATTTT.